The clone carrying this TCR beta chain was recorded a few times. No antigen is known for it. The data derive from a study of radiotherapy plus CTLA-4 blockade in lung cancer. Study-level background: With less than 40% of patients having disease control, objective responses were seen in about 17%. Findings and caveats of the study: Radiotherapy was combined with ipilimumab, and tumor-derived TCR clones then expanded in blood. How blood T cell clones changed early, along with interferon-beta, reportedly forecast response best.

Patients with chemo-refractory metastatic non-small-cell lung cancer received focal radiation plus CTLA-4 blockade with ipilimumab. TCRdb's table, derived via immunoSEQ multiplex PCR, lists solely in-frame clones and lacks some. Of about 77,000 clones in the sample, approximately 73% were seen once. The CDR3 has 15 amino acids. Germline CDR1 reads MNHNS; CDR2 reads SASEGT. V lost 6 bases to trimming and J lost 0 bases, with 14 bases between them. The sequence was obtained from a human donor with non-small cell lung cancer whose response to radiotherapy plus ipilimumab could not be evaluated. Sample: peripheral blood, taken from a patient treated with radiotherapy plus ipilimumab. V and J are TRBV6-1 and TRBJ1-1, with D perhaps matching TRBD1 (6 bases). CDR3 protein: CASSDFGQLNTEAFF. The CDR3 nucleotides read TGTGCCAGCAGCGATTTTGGACAGTTGAACACTGAAGCTTTCTTT.